The 23 T cell receptor beta chains reported below all come from one sample, sequenced in a study of cytomegalovirus exposure and HLA in healthy donors. 13 Jbeta primers and 60 Vbeta primers were used for the PCR. This table comes from immunoSEQ multiplex PCR, and its TCRdb copy is limited to in-frame clones, with some not included. The sample gives 190,000 or so clones, 83% of which show up once; 1.6% is in the top ten. The specimen was PBMCs. Every receptor here comes from a man over 45 in good health and CMV-seronegative.

This clone was seen once. The chain uses TRBV4-2 and TRBJ2-3; 9 positions agree with TRBD2. Losses at the gene ends were 0 bases for V and 6 bases for J; bases not matched to a gene: 4. This CDR3 contains 15 residues. Germline assignment: CDR1 LGHNA and CDR2 YNFKEQ. The CDR3 DNA reads TGTGCCAGCAGCCAAGATCGGGCGGGGGGGGATACGCAGTATTTT. Translated: CASSQDRAGGDTQYF.

Details on this clone: Other DNA sequences within the sample encode an identical CDR3. V and J are TRBV5-1 and TRBJ1-1; D not certain. The CDR3 extends over 13 amino acids. Trimming left V 0 bases short and J 6 bases short, with 9 bases between. Germline V gives CDR1 SGHRS, CDR2 YFSETQ. DNA for the CDR3: TGCGCCAGCAGCTTGGTAGGGAGACCTGAAGCTTTCTTT. As protein: CASSLVGRPEAFF.

This clone was seen a handful of times. The chain joins TRBV5-8 to TRBJ2-3, with 9 bases identical to TRBD2. Germline lookup yields CDR1 SGHTS and CDR2 YDEGEE. Trimming removed 0 bases from V and 6 bases from J; junction bases left unmatched: 11. The CDR3 extends over 17 amino acids. CDR3 in DNA: TGTGCCAGCAGCTTGGAGTCGGCTAGCGGGATGGGGGATACGCAGTATTTT. The encoded protein is CASSLESASGMGDTQYF.

In this sample, this clone turned up once. The genes are TRBV19 and TRBJ2-2; TRBD1 agrees at 11 bases. The CDR3 length is 13 residues. Germline V CDR1 and CDR2: LNHDA, SQIVND (reference sequence). This chain's CDR3 is CVSDRGRPGELFF. The CDR3, as DNA: TGTGTCTCGGACAGGGGGCGCCCCGGGGAGCTGTTTTTT.

The rearrangement joins TRBV4-1 to TRBJ1-1; D gene ambiguous. This CDR3 comprises 13 residues. CDR1 and CDR2 from the germline V gene are MGHRA and YSYEKL. Between the trimmed V and J ends, which lost 1 base and 6 bases, there was a span of 9 bases. The CDR3, as DNA: TGCGCCAGCAGCCAAGGGCAGGTGTCTGAAGCTTTCTTT. It codes for CASSQGQVSEAFF.

This chain joins TRBV15 and TRBJ1-3; D may be TRBD1 (5 bases). Germline-derived CDR1 and CDR2 are LNHNV and YYDKDF (reference sequence). V lost 0 bases to trimming and J lost 0 bases, with 9 bases between them. The CDR3 length is 16 residues. CDR3 nucleotide sequence: TGTGCCACCAGCAGAGATAAAGACAGCTCTGGAAACACCATATATTTT. It encodes CATSRDKDSSGNTIYF.

On this clone: This sample also contains other DNA sequences that code for the same CDR3. CDR3 in amino acids: CASSPGLNTEAFF. The CDR3 bases are TGTGCCAGCTCGCCAGGGCTGAACACTGAAGCTTTCTTT. The V call is TRBV18, the J call TRBJ1-1; D may be TRBD1 (5 bases). Between the trimmed V and J ends, which lost 6 bases and 0 bases, there was a span of 8 bases. Germline V gene lookup returns CDR1 KGHSH and CDR2 LQKENI. The CDR3 is made up of 13 amino acids.

In this sample, this clone turned up a few times. The CDR3 bases are TGCGCCAGCAGCTTCCGGGACAGGGGAGGAAAACTGTTTTTT. Its translation is CASSFRDRGGKLFF. The chain uses TRBV5-1 and TRBJ1-4; TRBD1 matches 10 bases. V shed 2 bases, J shed 10 bases, and the junction held 5 bases outside the gene matches. CDR3 length: 14 amino acids. Germline V lookup: CDR1 SGHRS, CDR2 YFSETQ.

The chain has TRBV7-6 and TRBJ2-1; 12 bases line up with TRBD1. The V segment lost 5 bases and the J segment 7 bases; nucleotides outside the gene matches: 6. This CDR3 is 15 amino acids long. Looked up from germline, CDR1 is SGHVS and CDR2 is FNYEAQ. The CDR3 DNA sequence: TGTGCCAGCAGCCATTGGGACAGGGGGCAGAATGAGCAGTTCTTC. Translating it yields CASSHWDRGQNEQFF.

The chain couples TRBV18 to TRBJ1-5, with a weak D call TRBD1 (6 bases). The CDR3 runs to 16 residues. V lost 5 bases and J lost 1, with 15 bases in between. Per germline, CDR1 KGHSH and CDR2 LQKENI. The CDR3 DNA reads as TGTGCCAGCTCAGCCACGGGTGGACAGAGCAATCAGCCCCAGCATTTT. Encoded protein: CASSATGGQSNQPQHF. Complete variable domain (other parts from reference TRBV18 and TRBJ1-5): NAGVMQNPRHLVRRRGQEARLRCSPMKGHSHVYWYRQLPEEGLKFMVYLQKENIIDESGMPKERFSAEFPKEGPSILRIQQVVRGDSAAYFCASSATGGQSNQPQHFGDGTRLSIL.

Notes on this clone: This sample also contains other DNA sequences that code for the same CDR3. The CDR3 spells CASSPTPGQGKEQYF. CDR3 nucleotides: TGTGCCAGCTCACCAACGCCGGGACAGGGAAAGGAGCAGTACTTC. The V call is TRBV18, the J call TRBJ2-7; 9 nucleotides align to TRBD1. The V gene's germline CDR1 is KGHSH and CDR2 LQKENI. Trimming removed 2 bases from V and 7 bases from J; junction bases left unmatched: 9. This CDR3 region has 15 residues.

This chain connects TRBV29-1 to TRBJ2-7; no firm D call. The germline gives CDR1 SQVTM, CDR2 ANQGSEA. The CDR3 has 12 residues. The V and J ends lost 6 bases and 3 bases respectively, with 12 bases between them. CDR3 sequence (DNA): TGCAGCGTCTCGATCGCAGGCTACGAGCAGTACTTC. Encoded protein: CSVSIAGYEQYF.

This clone has just one count. The chain joins TRBV7-2 to TRBJ1-2; a possible D gene is TRBD1 (6 bases). The CDR3 is 18 amino acids. V lost 5 bases and J 0 bases, leaving 22 bases between the germline ends. CDR1 SGHTA and CDR2 FQGNSA come from the germline V gene. In DNA, the CDR3 is TGTGCCAGCAGCCCCTACCCCTCGGTGGCAGGGGCTAACTATGGCTACACCTTC. Translating gives CASSPYPSVAGANYGYTF.

The genes are TRBV6-5 and TRBJ2-3; a weak D match, TRBD1 (5 bases). The CDR3 runs to 15 residues. Germline values: CDR1 MNHEY, CDR2 SVGAGI. V was pared by 4 bases and J by 1 base, with 12 bases between. The CDR3 protein is CASSFFKTGTDTQYF. The CDR3 DNA reads TGTGCCAGCAGTTTTTTCAAGACAGGCACAGATACGCAGTATTTT.

This clone was counted between two and nine times. The chain combines TRBV9 with TRBJ1-2; 8 positions agree with TRBD1. CDR1 and CDR2 (germline): SGDLS, YYNGEE. V shed 2 bases and J 4 bases; nucleotides not matched to a gene: 7. The CDR3 is made up of 15 amino acids. The CDR3 here is CASSVGTGEPYGYTF. The DNA of the CDR3 is TGTGCCAGCAGCGTGGGGACAGGCGAACCCTATGGCTACACCTTC.

The gene calls are TRBV5-6 and TRBJ1-4, with D tentatively TRBD1 (5 bases). The CDR3 covers 16 residues. Germline CDR1 is SGHDT and CDR2 is YYEEEE. V gave up 3 bases and J gave up 5 bases, with 17 bases separating them. The CDR3 reads CASSYPARGKNEKLFF. CDR3 bases: TGTGCCAGCAGCTACCCCGCCCGGGGGAAAAATGAAAAACTGTTTTTT.

The chain employs TRBV7-2 and TRBJ2-2, with no clear D. The CDR3 loop spans 14 amino acids. Trimming took 1 base from V and 1 from J, leaving 4 bases between them. Germline assignment: CDR1 SGHTA and CDR2 FQGNSA. CDR3 amino acids: CASSLVQNTGELFF. The CDR3 DNA sequence: TGTGCCAGCAGCTTAGTTCAGAACACCGGGGAGCTGTTTTTT.

The chain joins TRBV6-4 to TRBJ1-2; 9 bases are a match to TRBD1. J was trimmed by 8 bases and V by 8 bases; bases with no gene match: 15. This CDR3 region has 15 residues. CDR1 and CDR2 from the germline V gene are MRHNA and SNTAGT. The CDR3 is CASLIITGTGKGYTF. CDR3 DNA sequence: TGTGCCAGCCTAATAATTACCGGGACAGGGAAAGGCTACACCTTC.

This clone was recorded only once. The gene calls are TRBV10-3 and TRBJ2-7; 14 bases map to TRBD2. The CDR3 runs 16 residues. Germline V gives CDR1 ENHRY, CDR2 SYGVKD. Trimming removed 4 bases from V and 3 bases from J; junction bases left unmatched: 5. Here the CDR3 DNA reads TGTGCCATCAGTGGCTCCGGGACTAGCGGGAGCTACGAGCAGTACTTC. Translating it yields CAISGSGTSGSYEQYF.

This chain uses TRBV19 with TRBJ1-1, with a tentative D call TRBD1 (6 bases). The germline gives CDR1 LNHDA, CDR2 SQIVND (reference sequence). The CDR3 sequence is 16 residues long. Trimming removed 5 bases from V and 5 bases from J, with 21 bases in between. The CDR3 spells CASSPKEGGPRTEAFF. The CDR3 coding sequence is TGTGCCAGTAGTCCCAAAGAGGGGGGGCCGAGGACTGAAGCTTTCTTT.

The V and J genes are TRBV5-1 and TRBJ2-1; 9 bases map to TRBD1. V was pared by 1 base and J by 8 bases, with 7 bases of the junction left unmatched. The CDR3 is made up of 15 amino acids. Germline V gene sequence: CDR1 SGHRS, CDR2 YFSETQ. The CDR3 loop is CASSLLGTGRDEQFF. The CDR3 nucleotides are TGCGCCAGCAGCTTGTTAGGGACAGGGAGGGATGAGCAGTTCTTC.

This clone was observed a single time. V and J are TRBV18 and TRBJ2-3, with D maybe TRBD2 (5 bases). Trimming took off 2 bases at V and 0 bases at J, with 9 bases between the two ends. Germline V gene lookup returns CDR1 KGHSH and CDR2 LQKENI. The CDR3 has 15 amino acids. As DNA, the CDR3 is TGTGCCAGCTCACCAAGGTGGACTAGCACAGATACGCAGTATTTT. Its protein is CASSPRWTSTDTQYF.

The chain employs TRBV6-5 and TRBJ2-3; 7 bases are a match to TRBD2. In germline, CDR1 is MNHEY, CDR2 SVGAGI. With V trimmed by 4 bases and J by 6 bases, 7 bases remained unmatched. The CDR3 contains 14 residues. CDR3 sequence reads: CASSSPAGWDTQYF. The DNA of the CDR3 is TGTGCCAGCAGTTCCCCAGCGGGATGGGATACGCAGTATTTT.